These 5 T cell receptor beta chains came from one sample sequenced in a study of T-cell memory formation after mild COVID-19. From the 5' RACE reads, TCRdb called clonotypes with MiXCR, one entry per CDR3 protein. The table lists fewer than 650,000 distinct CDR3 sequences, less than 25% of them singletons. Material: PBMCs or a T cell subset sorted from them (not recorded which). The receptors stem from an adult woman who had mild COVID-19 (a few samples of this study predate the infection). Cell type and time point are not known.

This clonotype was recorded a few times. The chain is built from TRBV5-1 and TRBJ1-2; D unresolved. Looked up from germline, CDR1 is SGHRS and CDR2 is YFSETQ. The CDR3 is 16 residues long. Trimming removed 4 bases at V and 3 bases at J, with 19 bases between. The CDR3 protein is CASSRIPQEADYGYTF. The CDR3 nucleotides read TGCGCCAGCAGCCGAATCCCGCAGGAGGCCGACTATGGCTACACCTTC.

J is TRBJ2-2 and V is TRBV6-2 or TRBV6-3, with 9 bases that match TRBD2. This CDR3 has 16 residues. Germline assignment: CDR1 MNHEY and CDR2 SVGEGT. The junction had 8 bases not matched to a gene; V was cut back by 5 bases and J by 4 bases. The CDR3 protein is CASSTRTSESTGELFF. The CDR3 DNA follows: TGTGCCAGCAGTACCCGGACTAGCGAGAGCACCGGGGAGCTGTTTTTT.

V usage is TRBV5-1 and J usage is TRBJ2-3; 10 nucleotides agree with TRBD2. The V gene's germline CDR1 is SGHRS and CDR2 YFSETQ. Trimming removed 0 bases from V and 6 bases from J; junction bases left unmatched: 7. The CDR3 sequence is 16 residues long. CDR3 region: CASSLERSGGADTQYF. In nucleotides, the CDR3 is TGCGCCAGCAGCTTGGAGAGGAGCGGGGGGGCGGATACGCAGTATTTT.

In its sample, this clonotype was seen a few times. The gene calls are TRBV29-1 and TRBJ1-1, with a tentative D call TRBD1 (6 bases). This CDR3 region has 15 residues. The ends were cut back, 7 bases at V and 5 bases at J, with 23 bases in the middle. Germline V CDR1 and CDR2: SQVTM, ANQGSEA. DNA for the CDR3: TGCAGCGCCCATAAGGGGGGACCGGGTGGAACTGAAGCTTTCTTT. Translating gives CSAHKGGPGGTEAFF.

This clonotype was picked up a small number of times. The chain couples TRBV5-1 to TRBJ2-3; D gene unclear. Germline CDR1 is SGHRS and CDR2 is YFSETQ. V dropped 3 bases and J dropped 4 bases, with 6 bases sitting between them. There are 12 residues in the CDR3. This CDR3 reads CASSSNSDTQYF. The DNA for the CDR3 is TGCGCCAGCAGCTCAAATTCAGATACGCAGTATTTT.